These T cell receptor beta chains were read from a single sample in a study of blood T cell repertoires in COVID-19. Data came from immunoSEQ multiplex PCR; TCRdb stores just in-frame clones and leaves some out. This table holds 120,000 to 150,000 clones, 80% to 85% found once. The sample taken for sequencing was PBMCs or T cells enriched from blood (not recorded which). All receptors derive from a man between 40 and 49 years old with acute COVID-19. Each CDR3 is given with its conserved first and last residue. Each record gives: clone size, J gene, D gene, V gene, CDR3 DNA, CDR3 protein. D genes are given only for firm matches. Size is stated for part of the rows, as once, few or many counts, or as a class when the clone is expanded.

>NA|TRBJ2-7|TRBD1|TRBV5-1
TGCGCCAGCAAACTAGGACAGGGCGGCTACGAGCAGTACTTC
CASKLGQGGYEQYF
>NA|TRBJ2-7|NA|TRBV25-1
TGTGCCAGCAGTGAAGGCCCACCCTACGAGCAGTACTTC
CASSEGPPYEQYF
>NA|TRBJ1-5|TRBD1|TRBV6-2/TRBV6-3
TGTGCCAGCAGCGCAAGAGGGACAGGGGTTTTTAAGCCCCAGCATTTT
CASSARGTGVFKPQHF
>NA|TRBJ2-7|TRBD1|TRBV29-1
TGCAGCGTTCGATTGGACAGGGGGCTATACGAGCAGTACTTC
CSVRLDRGLYEQYF
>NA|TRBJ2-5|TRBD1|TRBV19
TGTGCCAGTAGTATATTGACAGGGATCCAAGAGACCCAGTACTTC
CASSILTGIQETQYF
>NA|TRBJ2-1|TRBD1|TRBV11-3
TGTGCCAGCAGCCCCAGGGGGTTCCCCTCCTACAATGAGCAGTTCTTC
CASSPRGFPSYNEQFF
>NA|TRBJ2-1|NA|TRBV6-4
TGTGCCAGCAGCCGAGAACTTGTATCTGAGCAGTTCTTC
CASSRELVSEQFF
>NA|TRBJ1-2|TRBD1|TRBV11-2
TGTGCCAGCAGCCCCGTACGGGGGACAGACTATGGCTACACCTTC
CASSPVRGTDYGYTF
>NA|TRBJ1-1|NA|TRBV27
TGTGCCAGCAGCCCCGGGGAGGCCACTGAAGCTTTCTTT
CASSPGEATEAFF
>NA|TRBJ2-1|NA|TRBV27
TGTGCCAGCAGTGTGGACAACTACAATGAGCAGTTCTTC
CASSVDNYNEQFF
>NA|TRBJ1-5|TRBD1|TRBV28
TGTGCCAGCAGTACGCGACAGGGGTATGGTCAGCCCCAGCATTTT
CASSTRQGYGQPQHF
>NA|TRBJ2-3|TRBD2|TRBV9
TGTGCCAGCAGCGTATCAGGACTAGCATCAGATACGCAGTATTTT
CASSVSGLASDTQYF
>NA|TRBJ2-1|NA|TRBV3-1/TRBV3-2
TGTGCCAGCAGCCAAGAGGCCCTAGCGCACAATGAGCAGTTCTTC
CASSQEALAHNEQFF
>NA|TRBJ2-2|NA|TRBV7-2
TGTGCCAGCAGCTTAGATAGGCCAGGGAACACCGGGGAGCTGTTTTTT
CASSLDRPGNTGELFF
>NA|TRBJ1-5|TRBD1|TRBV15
TGTGCCACCAGCAGAGGTCAGGGGGCATGGGTTTACAATCAGCCCCAGCATTTT
CATSRGQGAWVYNQPQHF
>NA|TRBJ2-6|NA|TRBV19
TGTGCCAGTAGTTTCGGGAGCCCTCGGGCCAACGTCCTGACTTTC
CASSFGSPRANVLTF
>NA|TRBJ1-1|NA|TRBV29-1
TGCAGCGTTGAAAGCGGGAACACTGAAGCTTTCTTT
CSVESGNTEAFF
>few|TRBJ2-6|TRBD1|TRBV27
TGTGCCAGCAGTTCCGGGACAGGGGTCTCTGGGGCCAACGTCCTGACTTTC
CASSSGTGVSGANVLTF
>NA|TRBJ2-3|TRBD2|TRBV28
TGTGCCAGCAGTTTATGGCAGACTAGCGGGAGGGCAGATACGCAGTATTTT
CASSLWQTSGRADTQYF
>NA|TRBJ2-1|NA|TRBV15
TGTGCCACCAGCCGGGGAAGGGTTAGCTACAATGAGCAGTTCTTC
CATSRGRVSYNEQFF
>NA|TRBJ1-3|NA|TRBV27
TGTGCCAGCAGTTACAAACGGGGGTCTGGAAACACCATATATTTT
CASSYKRGSGNTIYF
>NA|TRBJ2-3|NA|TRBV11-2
TGTGCCAGCAGCTCATACCCCGAGGCGCAGGGGGGATGGGATACGCAGTATTTT
CASSSYPEAQGGWDTQYF
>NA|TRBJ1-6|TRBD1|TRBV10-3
TGTGCCATCAGTGAGCAAACAGGGGCGGATTCACCCCTCCACTTT
CAISEQTGADSPLHF
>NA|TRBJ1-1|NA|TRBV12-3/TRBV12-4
TGTGCCAGCAGCCCTGGAGGGCGGACTGAAGCTTTCTTT
CASSPGGRTEAFF
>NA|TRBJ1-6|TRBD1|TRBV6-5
TGTGCCAGCAGAAGACAGGGGGCCAATAATTCACCCCTCCACTTT
CASRRQGANNSPLHF
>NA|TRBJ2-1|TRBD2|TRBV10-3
TGTGCCATCAGTGACCCAGCGCGGGGGGGCTCCTACAATGAGCAGTTCTTC
CAISDPARGGSYNEQFF
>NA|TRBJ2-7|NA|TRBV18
TGTGCCAGCTCACCGGACACTGACTACGAGCAGTACTTC
CASSPDTDYEQYF